These 3 T cell receptor beta chains originate from one sample sequenced in a study of early T cells in non-severe SARS-CoV-2 infection. One entry per CDR3 protein, called by TCRdb with MiXCR from the 5' RACE reads. The sample has roughly 58,000 distinct CDR3 sequences; 9.5% to 13% are singletons. The material sequenced was whole blood. The receptors shown here come from an adult who was a healthcare worker with PCR-confirmed SARS-CoV-2 infection or an uninfected control (not recorded which).

The V call is TRBV30, the J call TRBJ2-7; D might be TRBD2 (5 bases). The germline V and J ends were trimmed by 2 bases and 2 bases, with 13 bases remaining between them. CDR1 is GTSNPN, CDR2 SVGIG, per germline (reference sequence). The CDR3 spans 14 residues. The CDR3, as DNA: TGTGCCTGGAGTTTACGGGGTTCAACCTACGAGCAGTACTTC. This encodes CAWSLRGSTYEQYF. Together with reference TRBV30 and TRBJ2-7, the CDR3 gives the full variable domain: SQTIHQWPATLVQPVGSPLSLECTVEGTSNPNLYWYRQAAGRGLQLLFYSVGIGQISSEVPQNLSASRPQDRQFILSSKKLLLSDSGFYLCAWSLRGSTYEQYFGPGTRLTVT.

The table lists this clonotype with many counts. The rearrangement links TRBV7-6 to TRBJ1-5; D might be TRBD1 (5 bases). This CDR3 has 14 amino acids. Germline V CDR1 and CDR2: SGHVS, FNYEAQ. Trimming removed 8 bases from V and 12 bases from J, with 23 bases in between. In DNA form, the CDR3 reads TGTGCCAGCGCGGCAGCGAGTGGTCAGGGAATCCAGCATTTT. Translation gives CASAAASGQGIQHF.

This clonotype was seen many times. CDR3 in DNA: TGTGCCAGCAGTGAAAGATCGGGACTCAAGCTATACAATGAGCAGTTCTTC. The encoded protein is CASSERSGLKLYNEQFF. The rearrangement uses TRBV2 and TRBJ2-1; perhaps TRBD2 as D (6 bases). CDR3 length: 17 amino acids. V lost 2 bases and J 4 bases, leaving 18 bases between the germline ends. Looked up from germline, CDR1 is SNHLY and CDR2 is FYNNEI. The variable domain in full, completed from reference TRBV2 and TRBJ2-1, reads EPEVTQTPSHQVTQMGQEVILRCVPISNHLYFYWYRQILGQKVEFLVSFYNNEISEKSEIFDDQFSVERPDGSNFTLKIRSTKLEDSAMYFCASSERSGLKLYNEQFFGPGTRLTVL.